Shown below are 6 T cell receptor beta chains from a single sample sequenced in a study of cytomegalovirus exposure and HLA in healthy donors. The study ran its PCR with 60 Vbeta and 13 Jbeta primers. Clones were sequenced by immunoSEQ multiplex PCR, and TCRdb holds only the in-frame ones, with some missing. The repertoire holds under 150,000 clones, with around 80% as singletons. The sequenced sample was PBMCs. The source is a man in his fifties or sixties in good health and CMV-seronegative.

The gene calls are TRBV18 and TRBJ2-7; D unresolved. CDR3 length equals 15 residues. Trimming pared 4 bases from V and 6 bases from J, leaving 19 bases between. The germline V gene has CDR1 KGHSH and CDR2 LQKENI. CDR3 coding DNA: TGTGCCAGCTCACTTCTGGCTGTTCCATTCCGCGAGCAGTACTTC. Translating gives CASSLLAVPFREQYF.

This sequence joins TRBV7-9 and TRBJ2-1; 9 positions agree with TRBD1. The CDR3 has 14 residues. The germline V gene has CDR1 SEHNR and CDR2 FQNEAQ (reference sequence). V shed 5 bases, J shed 3 bases, and the junction held 2 bases outside the gene matches. The DNA for the CDR3 is TGTGCCAGCAGCCCGGGACAGGGCTACAATGAGCAGTTCTTC. Translating gives CASSPGQGYNEQFF.

The chain couples TRBV5-6 to TRBJ2-3; TRBD2 aligns across 11 bases. The ends lost 0 bases at V and 8 bases at J; junction bases unmatched: 2. Germline CDR1 reads SGHDT; CDR2 reads YYEEEE. CDR3 length: 14 residues. CDR3 nucleotide sequence: TGTGCCAGCAGCTTGGCTAGCGGGGGGATTACGCAGTATTTT. This translates into CASSLASGGITQYF.

The chain employs TRBV2 and TRBJ2-3; the D gene is possibly TRBD1 (5 bases). Germline assignment: CDR1 SNHLY and CDR2 FYNNEI. The V and J ends lost 5 bases and 2 bases respectively, with 11 bases between them. This CDR3 is 14 amino acids long. The CDR3 nucleotides are TGTGCCAGCAGTTCAGACAGACCCACAGATACGCAGTATTTT. As protein: CASSSDRPTDTQYF.

The V gene is TRBV12-5, the J gene TRBJ1-1; the D is unclear. Germline V gene sequence: CDR1 LGHNT, CDR2 FRNRAP. This CDR3 is 11 amino acids long. Deletions cut 0 bases from V and 11 bases from J, with 7 bases between. In DNA form, the CDR3 reads TGTGCTAGTGGTTTGGTACACGGGGCTTTCTTT. This translates into CASGLVHGAFF.

The rearrangement joins TRBV5-1 to TRBJ2-1, with D tentatively TRBD1 (6 bases). V lost 4 bases to trimming and J lost 5 bases, with 10 bases between them. The CDR3 length is 13 residues. Germline V gene data show CDR1 as SGHRS and CDR2 as YFSETQ. CDR3 in DNA: TGCGCCAGCAGCCTGACAGGCAACAATGAGCAGTTCTTC. This translates into CASSLTGNNEQFF.